This TCR beta chain was retrieved from a study of cytomegalovirus exposure and HLA in healthy donors. Regarding the study as a whole: Among the sequence variants, a highly shared cluster was likely an artifact of sequencing.

The CDR3 has 14 amino acids. Germline assignment: CDR1 SNHLY and CDR2 FYNNEI. V was clipped by 5 bases and J by 2 bases; unmatched bases: 3. For this clone: The antigen is undetermined.

PCR amplification relied on 60 Vbeta primers (plus 13 Jbeta primers). Assay used: immunoSEQ multiplex PCR; TCRdb lists only in-frame clones, some missing. The table lists 89,000 or so clones, over 70% of them singletons. The genes are TRBV2 and TRBJ2-5; 9 bases fit TRBD1. The sample was PBMCs. This receptor was taken from a man aged 18 to 35 in good health and CMV-seropositive. CDR3 DNA: TGTGCCAGCAGTCCGGGACAGGGTCAAGAGACCCAGTACTTC. It is translated as CASSPGQGQETQYF. Complete variable domain (other parts from reference TRBV2 and TRBJ2-5): EPEVTQTPSHQVTQMGQEVILRCVPISNHLYFYWYRQILGQKVEFLVSFYNNEISEKSEIFDDQFSVERPDGSNFTLKIRSTKLEDSAMYFCASSPGQGQETQYFGPGTRLLVL.